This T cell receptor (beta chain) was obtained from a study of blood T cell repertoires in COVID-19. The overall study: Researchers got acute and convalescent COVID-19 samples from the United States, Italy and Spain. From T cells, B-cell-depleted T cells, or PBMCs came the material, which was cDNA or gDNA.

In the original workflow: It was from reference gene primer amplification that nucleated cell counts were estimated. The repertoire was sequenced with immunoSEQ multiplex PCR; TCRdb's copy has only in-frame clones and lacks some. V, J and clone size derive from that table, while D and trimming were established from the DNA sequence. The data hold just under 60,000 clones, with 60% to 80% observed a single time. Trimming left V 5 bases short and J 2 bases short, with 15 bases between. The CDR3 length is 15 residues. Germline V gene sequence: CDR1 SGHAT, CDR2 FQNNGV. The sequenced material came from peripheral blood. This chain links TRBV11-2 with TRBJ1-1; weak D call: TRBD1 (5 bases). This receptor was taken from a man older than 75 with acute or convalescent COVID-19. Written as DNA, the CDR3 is TGTGCCAGCAGCCCCACCCGGACATTTAACACTGAAGCTTTCTTT. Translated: CASSPTRTFNTEAFF.